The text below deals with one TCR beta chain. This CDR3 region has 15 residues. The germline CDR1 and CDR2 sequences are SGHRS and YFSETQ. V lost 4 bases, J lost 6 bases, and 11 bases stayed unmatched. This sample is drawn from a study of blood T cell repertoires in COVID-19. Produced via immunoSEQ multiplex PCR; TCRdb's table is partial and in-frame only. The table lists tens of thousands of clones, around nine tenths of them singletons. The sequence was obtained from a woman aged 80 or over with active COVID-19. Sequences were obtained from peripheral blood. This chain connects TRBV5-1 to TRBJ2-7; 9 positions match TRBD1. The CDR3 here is CASSRAGTGSAEQYF. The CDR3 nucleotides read TGCGCCAGCAGCAGAGCCGGGACAGGGAGTGCCGAGCAGTACTTC.